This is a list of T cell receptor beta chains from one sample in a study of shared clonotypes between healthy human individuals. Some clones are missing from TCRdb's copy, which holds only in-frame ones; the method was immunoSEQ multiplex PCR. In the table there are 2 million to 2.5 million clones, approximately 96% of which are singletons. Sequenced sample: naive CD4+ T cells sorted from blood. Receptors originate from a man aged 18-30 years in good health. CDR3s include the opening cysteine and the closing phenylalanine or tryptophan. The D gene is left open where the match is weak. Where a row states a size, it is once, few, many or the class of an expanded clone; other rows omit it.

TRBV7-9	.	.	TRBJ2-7	CASSSMPGGTSYEQYF
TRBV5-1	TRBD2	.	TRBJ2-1	CASSLASSGSYNEQFF
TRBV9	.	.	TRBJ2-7	CASSVDLGAAYEQYF
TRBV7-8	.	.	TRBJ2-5	CASSFIGSQETQYF
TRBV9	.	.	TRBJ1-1	CASSTQGGLNTEAFF
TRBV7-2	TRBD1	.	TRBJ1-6	CASSLSGGGYSPLHF
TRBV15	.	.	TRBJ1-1	CATSRGEGVPEAFF
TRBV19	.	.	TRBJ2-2	CASSIVAGVFTGELFF
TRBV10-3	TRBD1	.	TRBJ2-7	CAILPDRSYEQYF
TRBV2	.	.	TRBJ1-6	CASSGEALNSPLHF
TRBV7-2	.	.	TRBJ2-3	CASSFKDTQYF
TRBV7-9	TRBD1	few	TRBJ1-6	CASSTGQFNSPLHF
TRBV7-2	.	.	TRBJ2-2	CASSLVRPDTGELFF
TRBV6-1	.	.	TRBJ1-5	CASSEDRVQPQHF
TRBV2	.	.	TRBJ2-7	CASSDLQGPGEQYF
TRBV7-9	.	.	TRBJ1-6	CASSPDGGSSYNSPLHF
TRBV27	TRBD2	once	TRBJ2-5	CASSLSGGRAYGETQYF
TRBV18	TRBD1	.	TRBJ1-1	CASSTGTGGVTEAFF